The present T cell receptor (beta chain) was sequenced within a study of T cell clonotyping in hematopoietic cell transplantation (dated by TCRdb to the early 2020s). In the study overall: The study collected 130 to 150 blood samples from 35 to 45 consecutive transplant recipients and their related donors. Patient recruitment ran from 2015 to early 2017, and follow-up continued until late 2020 or death.

The investigation overall reported the following: Sample size was limited, and cells were not sorted, so CD4 and CD8 repertoire contributions could not be separated. Inverse Simpson Index values from donors and from recipients before transplant predicted broader TCR repertoire diversity after transplant. Recipient repertoires showed only a small fraction of overlap with donor repertoires, and over 95% appeared de novo at the given depth. Recipient TCR diversity fell after transplant, with pathologically expanded clonotypes rising progressively from day 30 to day 180.

With the immunoSEQ assay, which is a bias-controlled multiplex PCR relying on V- and J-specific primers, TCR beta CDR3 regions were amplified from genomic DNA. In a second PCR step, a proprietary barcode and Illumina adapter sequences were attached to the CDR3 amplicons. An Illumina MiSeq instrument was used for sequencing of the CDR3 libraries. The paper's processing steps were these. Export and quality control were handled in immunoSEQ Analyzer 3.0, while downstream analyses relied on R Bioconductor and Immunarch. Only productive rearrangements within the normalized downsampled data set were used in the calculation of repertoire metrics. Pathologically expanded clonotypes were defined as those larger than 5 templates in the normalized cohort. Repertoire diversity was measured with the Inverse Simpson Index. To capture all clonotypes, the CMV-specificity analyses were run on the non-normalized data set. TCRdb took this table from immuneACCESS and kept in-frame rearrangements with V and J called. Such tables lack part of the clones; where checked against another copy, unresolved V genes explain under half of the gap, and the rest is unexplained. Clonal size and the V and J genes are those of that table, whereas D and trimming came from the DNA. Present in this sample are approximately 9,000 clones, around 79% of which were seen just once. 45% of the sample is held by the ten biggest clonotypes.

A word on this clone: It has no known antigen specificity. No much larger clonotype is one base removed from it; base qualities were not supplied.

The germline V gene (reference sequence) supplies CDR1 GTSNPN and CDR2 SVGIG. V is clipped by 0 bases and J by 1 base, and the sequence between their germline boundaries is 10 bases long. The CDR3 measures 14 amino acids from cysteine to phenylalanine. The sequence is cut down to CDR3 DNA, 42 bases in frame from base 1. The meaning of the sample's time point label: 180 days after allo-HCT. Blood samples were obtained from recipients approximately 28 days before transplant and at days 30, 100 and 180 after transplant. Nuclei Lysis Solution was used to extract genomic DNA from fresh or cryopreserved unfractionated peripheral blood mononuclear cells.

Here the chain combines TRBV30 and TRBJ2-7; D gene: possibly TRBD1, on 5 matching bases. Sequenced material: peripheral blood mononuclear cells, taken 180 days after allogeneic stem cell transplant. This receptor was identified in a female patient aged 50 to 65 who had an allogeneic stem cell transplant from a related donor, so the T cells may come from the graft donor. Some clones in this sample may be carry-over from other donors' samples. The DNA sequence is as follows: TGTGCCTGGAGTGTACGTCAGGGTTCCTACGAGCAGTACTTC. It codes for CAWSVRQGSYEQYF.